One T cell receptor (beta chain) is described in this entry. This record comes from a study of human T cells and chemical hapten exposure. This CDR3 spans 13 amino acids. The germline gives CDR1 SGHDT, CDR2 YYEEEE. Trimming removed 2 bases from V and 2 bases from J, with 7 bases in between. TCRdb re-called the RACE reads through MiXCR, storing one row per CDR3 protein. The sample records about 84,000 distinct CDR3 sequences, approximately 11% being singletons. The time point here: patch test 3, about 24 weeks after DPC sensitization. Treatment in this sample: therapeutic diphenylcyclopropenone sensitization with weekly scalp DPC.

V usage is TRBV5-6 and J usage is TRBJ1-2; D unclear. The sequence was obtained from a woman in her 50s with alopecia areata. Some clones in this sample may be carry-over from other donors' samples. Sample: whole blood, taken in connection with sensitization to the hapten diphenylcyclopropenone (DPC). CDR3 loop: CASSLGPNYGYTF. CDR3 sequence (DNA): TGTGCCAGCAGCTTAGGGCCAAACTATGGCTACACCTTC.